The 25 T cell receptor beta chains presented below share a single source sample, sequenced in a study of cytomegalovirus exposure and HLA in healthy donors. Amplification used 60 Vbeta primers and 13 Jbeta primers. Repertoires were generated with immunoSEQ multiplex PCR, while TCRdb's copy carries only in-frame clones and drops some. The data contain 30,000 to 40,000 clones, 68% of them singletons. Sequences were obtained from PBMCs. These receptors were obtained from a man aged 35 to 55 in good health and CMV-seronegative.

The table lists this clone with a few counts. In DNA, the CDR3 is TGTGCCTGGAGCGGGGGGAGCTCCTACGAGCAGTACTTC. It is translated as CAWSGGSSYEQYF. The V gene is TRBV30, the J gene TRBJ2-7; 7 nucleotides align to TRBD2. Germline CDR1 is GTSNPN and CDR2 is SVGIG (reference sequence). V was pared by 3 bases and J by 0 bases, with 2 bases of the junction left unmatched. CDR3 length: 13 residues.

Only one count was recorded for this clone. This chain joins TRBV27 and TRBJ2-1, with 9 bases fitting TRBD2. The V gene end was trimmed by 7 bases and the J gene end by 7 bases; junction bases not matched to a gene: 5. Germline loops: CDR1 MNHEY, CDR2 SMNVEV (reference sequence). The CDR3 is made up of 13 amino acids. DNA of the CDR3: TGTGCCAGCAAGCGGGGGGCTAGGAATGAGCAGTTCTTC. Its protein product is CASKRGARNEQFF.

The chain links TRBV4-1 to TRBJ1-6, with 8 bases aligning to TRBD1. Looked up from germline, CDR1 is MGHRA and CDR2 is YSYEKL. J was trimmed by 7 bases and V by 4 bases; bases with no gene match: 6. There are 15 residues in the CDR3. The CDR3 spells CASSLEQGGNSPLHF. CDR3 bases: TGCGCCAGCAGCCTAGAACAGGGGGGGAATTCACCCCTCCACTTT.

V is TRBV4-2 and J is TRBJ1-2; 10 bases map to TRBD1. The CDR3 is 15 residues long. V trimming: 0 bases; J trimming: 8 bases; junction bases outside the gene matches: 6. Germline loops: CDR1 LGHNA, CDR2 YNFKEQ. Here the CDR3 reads CASSQEDRGRTGYTF. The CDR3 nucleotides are TGTGCCAGCAGCCAAGAAGACAGGGGGCGTACCGGCTACACCTTC.

The CDR3 nucleotides are TGCGCCAGCAGCTCCGACAGTGAAAAACTGTTTTTT. Its translation is CASSSDSEKLFF. This chain joins TRBV5-1 and TRBJ1-4; D possibly corresponds to TRBD1 (5 bases). The CDR3 has 12 amino acids. Trimming pared 3 bases from V and 7 bases from J, leaving 7 bases between. CDR1 is SGHRS and CDR2 is YFSETQ in the germline V gene.

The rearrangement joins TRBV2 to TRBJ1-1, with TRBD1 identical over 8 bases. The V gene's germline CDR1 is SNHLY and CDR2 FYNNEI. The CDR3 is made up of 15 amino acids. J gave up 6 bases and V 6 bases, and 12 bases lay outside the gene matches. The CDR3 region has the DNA TGTGCCAGCAGGGCGGGACAGGCGTTACGGGCTGAAGCTTTCTTT. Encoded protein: CASRAGQALRAEAFF.

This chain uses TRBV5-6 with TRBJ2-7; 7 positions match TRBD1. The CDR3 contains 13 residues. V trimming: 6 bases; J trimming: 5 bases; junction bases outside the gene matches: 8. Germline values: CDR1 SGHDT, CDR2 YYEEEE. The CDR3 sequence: CASNPQGVHEQYF. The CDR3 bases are TGTGCCAGCAACCCTCAGGGGGTCCACGAGCAGTACTTC.

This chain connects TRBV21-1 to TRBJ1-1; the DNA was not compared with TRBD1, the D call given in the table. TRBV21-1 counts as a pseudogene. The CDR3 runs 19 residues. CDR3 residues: CASRTLILDSFEWWSEAFF. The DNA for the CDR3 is TGTGCCAGCCGTACACTTATACTCGACAGCTTTGAGTGGTGGTCTGAAGCTTTCTTT.

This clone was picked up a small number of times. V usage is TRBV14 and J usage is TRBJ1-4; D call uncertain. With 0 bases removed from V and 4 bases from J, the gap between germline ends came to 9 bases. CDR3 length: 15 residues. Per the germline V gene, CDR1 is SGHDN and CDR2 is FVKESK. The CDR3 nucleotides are TGTGCCAGCAGCCAAGATTCCAGGAATAATGAAAAACTGTTTTTT. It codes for CASSQDSRNNEKLFF.

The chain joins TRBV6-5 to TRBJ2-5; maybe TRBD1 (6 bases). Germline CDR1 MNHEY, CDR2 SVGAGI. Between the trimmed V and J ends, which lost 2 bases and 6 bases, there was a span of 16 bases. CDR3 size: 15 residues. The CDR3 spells CASSYSGQNWKTQYF. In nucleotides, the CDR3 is TGTGCCAGCAGTTACAGTGGACAGAATTGGAAGACCCAGTACTTC.

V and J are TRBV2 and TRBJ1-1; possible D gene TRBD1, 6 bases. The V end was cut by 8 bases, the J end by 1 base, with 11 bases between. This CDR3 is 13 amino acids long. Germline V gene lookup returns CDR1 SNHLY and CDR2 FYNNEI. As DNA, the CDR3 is TGTGCCAGCGATTTGGGGGCGAACACTGAAGCTTTCTTT. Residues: CASDLGANTEAFF.

DNA for the CDR3: TGTGCCAGCAGCTTAGGGCAGACTAGCGGGGTACTTGCAGATACGCAGTATTTT. Its translation: CASSLGQTSGVLADTQYF. The rearrangement joins TRBV13 to TRBJ2-3, with 11 bases lining up with TRBD2. Germline assignment: CDR1 PRHDT and CDR2 FYEKMQ (reference sequence). V trimming: 0 bases; J trimming: 4 bases; junction bases outside the gene matches: 9. The CDR3 is 18 amino acids.

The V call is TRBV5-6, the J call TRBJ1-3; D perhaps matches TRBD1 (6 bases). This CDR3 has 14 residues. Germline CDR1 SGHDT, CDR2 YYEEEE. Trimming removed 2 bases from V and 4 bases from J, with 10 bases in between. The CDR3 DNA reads TGTGCCAGCAGCTTTACAGGGATAGGAAACACCATATATTTT. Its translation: CASSFTGIGNTIYF.

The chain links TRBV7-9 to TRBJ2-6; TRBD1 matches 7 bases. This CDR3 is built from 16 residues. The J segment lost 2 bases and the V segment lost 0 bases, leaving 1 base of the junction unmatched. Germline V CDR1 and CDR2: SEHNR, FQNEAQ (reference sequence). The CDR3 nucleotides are TGTGCCAGCAGCTTAGCCGGGACAGCTGGGGCCAACGTCCTGACTTTC. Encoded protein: CASSLAGTAGANVLTF. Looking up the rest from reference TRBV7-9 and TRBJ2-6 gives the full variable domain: DTGVSQNPRHKITKRGQNVTFRCDPISEHNRLYWYRQTLGQGPEFLTYFQNEAQLEKSRLLSDRFSAERPKGSFSTLEIQRTEQGDSAMYLCASSLAGTAGANVLTFGAGSRLTVL.

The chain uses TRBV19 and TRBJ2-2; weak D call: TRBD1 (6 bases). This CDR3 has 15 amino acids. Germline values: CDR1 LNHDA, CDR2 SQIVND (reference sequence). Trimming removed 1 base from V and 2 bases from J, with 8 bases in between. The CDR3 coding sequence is TGTGCCAGTAGTATAGGGGGACAAAACACCGGGGAGCTGTTTTTT. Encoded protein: CASSIGGQNTGELFF.

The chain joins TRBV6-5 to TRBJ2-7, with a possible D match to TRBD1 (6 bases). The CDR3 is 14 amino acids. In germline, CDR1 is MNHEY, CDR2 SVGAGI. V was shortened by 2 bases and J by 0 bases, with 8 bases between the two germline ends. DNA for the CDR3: TGTGCCAGCAGTTACCAGGGGCTCTCCTACGAGCAGTACTTC. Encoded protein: CASSYQGLSYEQYF.

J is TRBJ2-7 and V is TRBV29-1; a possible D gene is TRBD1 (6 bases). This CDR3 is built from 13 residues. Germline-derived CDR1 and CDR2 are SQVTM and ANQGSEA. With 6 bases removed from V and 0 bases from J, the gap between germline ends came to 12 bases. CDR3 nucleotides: TGCAGCGTGACAGGCTATAGCTCCTACGAGCAGTACTTC. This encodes CSVTGYSSYEQYF.

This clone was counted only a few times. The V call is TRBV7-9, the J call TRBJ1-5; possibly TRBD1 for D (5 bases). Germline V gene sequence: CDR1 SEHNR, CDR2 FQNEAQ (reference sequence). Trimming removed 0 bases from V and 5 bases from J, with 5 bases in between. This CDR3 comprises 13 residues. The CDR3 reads CASSLAGDQPQHF. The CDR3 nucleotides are TGTGCCAGCAGCTTAGCAGGGGATCAGCCCCAGCATTTT.

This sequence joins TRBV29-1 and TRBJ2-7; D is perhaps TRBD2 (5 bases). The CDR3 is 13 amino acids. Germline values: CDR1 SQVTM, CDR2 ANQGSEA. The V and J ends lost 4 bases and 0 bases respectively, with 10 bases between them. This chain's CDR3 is CSVAGSGSYEQYF. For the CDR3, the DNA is TGCAGCGTTGCGGGAAGCGGCTCCTACGAGCAGTACTTC.

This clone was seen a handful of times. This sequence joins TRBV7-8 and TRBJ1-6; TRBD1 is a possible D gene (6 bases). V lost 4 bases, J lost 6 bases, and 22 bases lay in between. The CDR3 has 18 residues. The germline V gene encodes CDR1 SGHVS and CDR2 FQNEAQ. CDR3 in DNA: TGTGCCAGCAGCTCGATTCCCCTGGGGCAGGGGACTAATTCACCCCTCCACTTT. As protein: CASSSIPLGQGTNSPLHF.

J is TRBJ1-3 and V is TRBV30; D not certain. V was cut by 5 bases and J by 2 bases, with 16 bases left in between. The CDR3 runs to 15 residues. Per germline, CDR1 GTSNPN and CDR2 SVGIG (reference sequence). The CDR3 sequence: CAWQPGRFTGNTIYF. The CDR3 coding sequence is TGTGCCTGGCAGCCGGGGAGATTTACTGGAAACACCATATATTTT.

The CDR3, as DNA: TGTGCCAGCAGCTCCGGACAGGGAGACAGCAATCAGCCCCAGCATTTT. This sequence encodes CASSSGQGDSNQPQHF. The J gene is TRBJ1-5, the V gene TRBV7-8; 8 positions agree with TRBD1. CDR3 length equals 16 residues. In germline, CDR1 is SGHVS, CDR2 FQNEAQ. Trimming cost V 4 bases and J 1 base; bases outside gene matches: 6.

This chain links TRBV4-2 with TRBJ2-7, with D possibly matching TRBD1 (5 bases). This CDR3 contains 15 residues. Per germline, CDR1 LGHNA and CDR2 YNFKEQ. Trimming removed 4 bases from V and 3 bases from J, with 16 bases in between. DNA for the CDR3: TGTGCCAGCAGCCCACAAGACAGACCAGGCTACGAGCAGTACTTC. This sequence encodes CASSPQDRPGYEQYF.

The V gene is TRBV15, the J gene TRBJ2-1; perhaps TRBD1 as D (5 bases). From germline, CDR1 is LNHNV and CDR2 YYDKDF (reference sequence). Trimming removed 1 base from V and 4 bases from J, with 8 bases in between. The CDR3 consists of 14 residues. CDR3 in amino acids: CATSRVGAYNEQFF. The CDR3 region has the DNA TGTGCCACCAGCAGAGTTGGGGCGTACAATGAGCAGTTCTTC.

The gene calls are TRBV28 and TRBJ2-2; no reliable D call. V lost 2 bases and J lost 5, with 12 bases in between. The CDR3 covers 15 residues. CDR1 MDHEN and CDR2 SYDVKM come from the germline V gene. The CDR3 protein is CASSLESPRTGELFF. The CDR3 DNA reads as TGTGCCAGCAGTTTAGAGTCACCGAGAACCGGGGAGCTGTTTTTT. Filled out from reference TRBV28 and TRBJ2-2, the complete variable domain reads DVKVTQSSRYLVKRTGEKVFLECVQDMDHENMFWYRQDPGLGLRLIYFSYDVKMKEKGDIPEGYSVSREKKERFSLILESASTNQTSMYLCASSLESPRTGELFFGEGSRLTVL.